This T cell receptor beta chain was found in a study of CD8 T cells in Susac syndrome. Trimming pared 5 bases from V and 3 bases from J, leaving 16 bases between. Germline V gene lookup returns CDR1 MNHEY and CDR2 SVGAGI. The CDR3 covers 15 residues. The authors reverse transcribed 0.5 to 1 ug RNA with random hexamers. Multiplex PCR with immunoSEQ amplified the TCR beta CDR3 across 54 Vbeta and 13 Jbeta. One entry per CDR3 protein, called by TCRdb with MiXCR from the immunoSEQ multiplex PCR reads. The sample shows around 150,000 distinct CDR3 sequences, approximately 94% of them seen only once. Blood CD8+ and CD4+ T cells underwent high-throughput TCR beta sequencing. TEMRA cells were FACS-enriched and CD8+ and CD4+ T cells negatively isolated.

This chain links TRBV6-5 with TRBJ1-1; D may be TRBD1 (6 bases). The sample comprised CD4+ T cells from PBMCs. This TCR came from a human donor with multiple sclerosis. CDR3 sequence reads: CASSPRDAGDTEAFF. The CDR3 DNA reads as TGTGCCAGCAGTCCCCGGGACGCAGGGGACACTGAAGCTTTCTTT.